The source of this TCR beta chain is a study of blood T cell repertoires in COVID-19. Study context: PBMCs, B-cell-depleted T cells, or T cells provided the cDNA or gDNA that made up the material.

Per the original methods: It was from reference gene primer amplification that nucleated cell counts were estimated. Produced via immunoSEQ multiplex PCR; TCRdb's table is partial and in-frame only. V, J and clone size are those of that table, while D and trimming were read from the DNA. The table shows about 190,000 clones, with about 80% occurring only once. This TCR was recovered from a man in his 60s with acute or convalescent COVID-19. Specimen: peripheral blood.

This chain's CDR3 is CASSFDRASSNTEAFF. The CDR3, as DNA: TGTGCCAGCAGCTTCGACAGGGCGTCTTCGAACACTGAAGCTTTCTTT. The chain employs TRBV11-1 and TRBJ1-1; 7 positions match TRBD1. CDR3 size: 16 residues. Germline V gene lookup returns CDR1 SGHAT and CDR2 FQDESV (reference sequence). The V and J ends lost 3 bases and 1 base, in that order; junction bases with no gene match: 8.